These 17 T cell receptor beta chains were all obtained from the same sample, sequenced in a study of regulatory T cells in long-lasting Graves disease. Time point defined: newly diagnosed GD, antithyroid drugs for less than 3 months. PBMC RNA was the source of the TCR library. For TCR beta, libraries came from iRepertoire HTBI primers and Arm-PCR of CDR3 regions. TCRdb fed the multiplex PCR reads into MiXCR, producing one record per CDR3 protein. The sample contains over 400,000 distinct CDR3 sequences, approximately 14% of which appear only once. These data also formed part of another study, on T cells in Graves' hyperthyroidism and ophthalmopathy.

The sequences come from peripheral blood mononuclear cells (PBMCs), collected at new diagnosis, from a patient treated with antithyroid drugs. These receptors were obtained from a woman aged 45 to 65 with Graves disease.

This clonotype was counted many times. The genes are TRBV28 and TRBJ1-2; perhaps TRBD1 as D (5 bases). The CDR3 runs to 14 residues. The V gene's germline CDR1 is MDHEN and CDR2 SYDVKM. V was shortened by 4 bases and J by 4 bases, with 13 bases between the two germline ends. The CDR3 loop reads CASSSGPTPYGYTF. CDR3 in DNA: TGTGCCAGCAGTTCGGGGCCAACCCCCTATGGCTACACCTTC.

Of note for this clonotype: A much larger clone is a single base away; this may be a read error. This chain's CDR3 is CASSSDRGRMDTEAFF. The CDR3 region has the DNA TGTGCCAGCAGCTCAGACAGGGGACGAATGGACACTGAAGCTTTCTTT. The V and J genes are TRBV6-1 and TRBJ1-1; 8 bases map to TRBD1. Germline V lookup: CDR1 MNHNS, CDR2 SASEGT. The junction had 12 bases not matched to a gene; V was cut back by 6 bases and J by 3 bases. The CDR3 totals 16 residues.

This clonotype was recorded many times. V is TRBV11-2 and J is TRBJ1-1; tentatively, D is TRBD1 (5 bases). The CDR3 is 16 amino acids. Per the germline V gene, CDR1 is SGHAT and CDR2 is FQNNGV. The V end was cut by 3 bases, the J end by 4 bases, with 18 bases between. CDR3 protein: CASSFRRSDGGTEAFF. The CDR3 coding sequence is TGTGCCAGCAGCTTCCGGCGTTCAGATGGGGGCACTGAAGCTTTCTTT.

The chain employs TRBV28 and TRBJ2-2, with 12 bases matching TRBD1. V gave up 3 bases and J gave up 7 bases; unmatched junction bases: 3. Germline V lookup: CDR1 MDHEN, CDR2 SYDVKM. The CDR3 extends over 15 amino acids. CDR3 in amino acids: CASSLGTGGHGELFF. In DNA form, the CDR3 reads TGTGCCAGCAGTTTGGGGACAGGGGGCCACGGGGAGCTGTTTTTT.

This clonotype showed up just a few times. CDR3 DNA: TGTGCCAGCAGCCAAGACAGCCTGGTCTACGAGCAGTACTTC. It specifies CASSQDSLVYEQYF. The chain has TRBV3-1 and TRBJ2-7; D remains unclear. CDR1 LGHDT and CDR2 YNNKEL come from the germline V gene (reference sequence). Trimming stripped 0 bases from V and 3 bases from J, with 9 bases between. This CDR3 contains 14 residues.

The V and J genes are TRBV4-2 and TRBJ2-7; 7 bases are shared with TRBD2. The germline V gene encodes CDR1 LGHNA and CDR2 YNFKEQ. There are 15 residues in the CDR3. V trimming: 5 bases; J trimming: 5 bases; junction bases outside the gene matches: 12. The CDR3 nucleotides are TGTGCCAGCAGCTCCTCCTTGGCGGGAGCCCACGAGCAGTACTTC. It specifies CASSSSLAGAHEQYF.

This clonotype has a count of ten or more. This sequence joins TRBV12-3 or TRBV12-4 and TRBJ2-1; 7 bases match TRBD2. V gave up 6 bases and J gave up 5 bases; unmatched junction bases: 19. The CDR3 spans 18 residues. CDR3 sequence: CASRPLGGAGVMNNEQFF. For the CDR3, the DNA is TGTGCCAGCAGACCCTTGGGTGGGGCGGGAGTGATGAACAATGAGCAGTTCTTC.

The chain couples TRBV19 to TRBJ2-1; unclear D gene. The CDR3 is 17 residues long. Trimming took off 4 bases at V and 1 base at J, with 17 bases between the two ends. Germline-derived CDR1 and CDR2 are LNHDA and SQIVND (reference sequence). CDR3 in DNA: TGTGCCAGTAGTAACCCGACCGGGTCCCTGTCCTACAATGAGCAGTTCTTC. Translating it yields CASSNPTGSLSYNEQFF. Combining the CDR3 with reference TRBV19 and TRBJ2-1 gives the whole variable domain DGGITQSPKYLFRKEGQNVTLSCEQNLNHDAMYWYRQDPGQGLRLIYYSQIVNDFQKGDIAEGYSVSREKKESFPLTVTSAQKNPTAFYLCASSNPTGSLSYNEQFFGPGTRLTVL.

This clonotype was observed at least ten times. V is TRBV10-1 and J is TRBJ2-3, with 8 positions matching TRBD2. CDR1 is WNHNN and CDR2 is SYGVQD in the germline V gene (reference sequence). There are 16 residues in the CDR3. Losses at the gene ends were 2 bases for V and 2 bases for J; bases not matched to a gene: 6. CDR3 DNA: TGCGCCAGCAGTGAGCTTGCGGGAGGCTTCACAGATACGCAGTATTTT. Encoded protein: CASSELAGGFTDTQYF.

Concerning this clonotype itself: Its ends do not fully match the called genes, so a read error is possible. V usage is TRBV5-4 and J usage is TRBJ2-7, with D hard to call. The CDR3 consists of 17 residues. Germline loops: CDR1 SGHNT, CDR2 YYREEE (reference sequence). The CDR3 sequence: CASSLGASFILSDEQYF. The CDR3 nucleotides read TGTGCCAGCAGCTTGGGGGCGTCCTTCATCCTCTCCGACGAGCAGTACTTC.

This clonotype was observed a few times. The rearrangement links TRBV6-1 to TRBJ1-6; the match to TRBD1 covers 8 bases. The CDR3 length is 18 residues. V was pared by 7 bases and J by 7 bases, with 18 bases of the junction left unmatched. The germline gives CDR1 MNHNS, CDR2 SASEGT. CDR3 amino acids: CASTRASGGQGWNSPLHF. The CDR3 DNA sequence: TGTGCCAGCACCCGAGCGAGCGGTGGACAGGGTTGGAATTCACCCCTCCACTTT.

This clonotype appeared a few times. J is TRBJ2-7 and V is TRBV20-1; D may be TRBD1 or TRBD2 (5 bases each). CDR3 length: 15 amino acids. The V end was cut by 0 bases, the J end by 4 bases, with 16 bases between. Germline CDR1 reads DFQATT; CDR2 reads SNEGSKA (reference sequence). The CDR3 DNA sequence: TGCAGTGCTAGAGACCCCCGAGGGGATGATTACGAGCAGTACTTC. As protein: CSARDPRGDDYEQYF.

This clonotype was found a few times. The chain recombines TRBV9 with TRBJ2-2, with 7 bases aligning to TRBD1. The CDR3 has 14 residues. J was trimmed by 6 bases and V by 3 bases; bases with no gene match: 5. CDR1 SGDLS and CDR2 YYNGEE come from the germline V gene. For the CDR3, the DNA is TGTGCCAGCAGCGCCCTGACAGGGCCCGGGGAGCTGTTTTTT. Amino acid sequence: CASSALTGPGELFF. The full variable domain, with the rest looked up from reference TRBV9 and TRBJ2-2, is DSGVTQTPKHLITATGQRVTLRCSPRSGDLSVYWYQQSLDQGLQFLIQYYNGEERAKGNILERFSAQQFPDLHSELNLSSLELGDSALYFCASSALTGPGELFFGEGSRLTVL.

The V gene is TRBV7-3, the J gene TRBJ2-2, with unresolved D. Trimming stripped 2 bases from V and 7 bases from J, with 11 bases between. The length of the CDR3 is 14 residues. The germline gives CDR1 SGHTA, CDR2 FQGTGA. This chain's CDR3 is CASSLYLGRGELFF. CDR3 sequence (DNA): TGTGCCAGCAGCTTATACCTAGGGCGCGGGGAGCTGTTTTTT.

This clonotype occurred many times. The chain recombines TRBV5-5 with TRBJ2-5; the D call may be TRBD1 or TRBD2 (5 bases each). CDR1 and CDR2 (germline): SGHKS, YYEKEE (reference sequence). Between the trimmed V and J ends, which lost 4 bases and 2 bases, there was a span of 9 bases. The CDR3 runs 13 residues. The CDR3 DNA sequence: TGTGCCAGCAGCGGGGACCCGCAAGAGACCCAGTACTTC. It translates to CASSGDPQETQYF.

This clonotype was found many times. The rearrangement joins TRBV5-1 to TRBJ2-2; tentatively, D is TRBD2 (7 bases). Germline V gene data show CDR1 as SGHRS and CDR2 as YFSETQ. With 0 bases removed from V and 5 bases from J, the gap between germline ends came to 14 bases. The CDR3 contains 16 residues. This chain's CDR3 is CASSLGRGAGTGELFF. In DNA, the CDR3 is TGCGCCAGCAGCTTGGGCCGGGGGGCTGGAACCGGGGAGCTGTTTTTT.

This clonotype was seen more than once but under ten times. This chain links TRBV9 with TRBJ1-5, with 7 nucleotides matching TRBD1. The CDR3 spans 14 residues. The ends lost 6 bases at V and 0 bases at J; junction bases unmatched: 3. CDR1 and CDR2 from the germline V gene are SGDLS and YYNGEE. The CDR3 coding sequence is TGTGCCAGCACCTGGGACAGTAGCAATCAGCCCCAGCATTTT. The encoded protein is CASTWDSSNQPQHF.